Shown below are 25 T cell receptor beta chains from a single sample sequenced in a study of regulatory T cells in long-lasting Graves disease. The time point was: newly diagnosed GD, antithyroid drugs for less than 3 months. After RNA was extracted from PBMCs, the TCR library was made from it. With iRepertoire HTBI primers and Arm-PCR of CDR3 regions, TCR beta libraries were built. In TCRdb, the multiplex PCR reads were re-called with MiXCR into one record per CDR3 protein. This table holds hundreds of thousands of distinct CDR3 sequences, about 16% found once. This sample was shared with a second study, whose subject was T cells in Graves' hyperthyroidism and ophthalmopathy.

The starting material was peripheral blood mononuclear cells (PBMCs), obtained at new diagnosis, from a patient treated with antithyroid drugs. The receptors were gathered from a man younger than 30 with Graves disease.

The chain employs TRBV24-1 and TRBJ2-5; TRBD2 agrees at 9 bases. V lost 10 bases and J lost 2; bases outside the gene matches: 4. Germline V gives CDR1 KGHDR, CDR2 SFDVKD. The CDR3 spans 13 residues. The CDR3 DNA is TGTGCCACTAGCGGGAGTTGGCAAGAGACCCAGTACTTC. Its protein is CATSGSWQETQYF.

The rearrangement uses TRBV9 and TRBJ2-3; TRBD2 aligns across 11 bases. This CDR3 is 15 amino acids long. CDR1 is SGDLS, CDR2 YYNGEE, per germline. J gave up 2 bases and V 7 bases, and 6 bases lay outside the gene matches. CDR3 loop: CASAVAGGTTDTQYF. The CDR3 nucleotides are TGTGCCAGCGCTGTAGCGGGAGGGACCACAGATACGCAGTATTTT. Using reference TRBV9 and TRBJ2-3 for the parts outside the CDR3, the full variable domain is DSGVTQTPKHLITATGQRVTLRCSPRSGDLSVYWYQQSLDQGLQFLIQYYNGEERAKGNILERFSAQQFPDLHSELNLSSLELGDSALYFCASAVAGGTTDTQYFGPGTRLTVL.

This clonotype was counted at least ten times. The chain uses TRBV11-2 and TRBJ2-4, with TRBD2 matching over 8 bases. Germline trimming cut 5 bases from V and 2 bases from J; bases unmatched to any gene: 8. CDR3 length: 16 residues. Germline V CDR1 and CDR2: SGHAT, FQNNGV. CDR3: CASSPHGRDSKNIQYF. The CDR3 DNA reads TGTGCCAGCAGCCCACACGGGAGGGACTCCAAAAACATTCAGTACTTC.

To note about this clonotype: Relative to the germline gene, one junction end is altered; a read error may explain this. This rearrangement joins TRBV25-1 to TRBJ2-1; D is perhaps TRBD2 (6 bases). CDR1 is MGHDK, CDR2 SYGVNS, per germline. The CDR3 totals 16 residues. The CDR3 region has the DNA TGCGCCAGCAGTGGAGGAGGGCTCCCAAGGGACAATGAGCAGTTCTTC. This codes for CASSGGGLPRDNEQFF.

V usage is TRBV28 and J usage is TRBJ1-5; 10 bases fit TRBD1. The ends lost 5 bases at V and 6 bases at J; junction bases unmatched: 10. CDR3 length: 16 amino acids. Germline values: CDR1 MDHEN, CDR2 SYDVKM. The CDR3 nucleotides read TGTGCCAGCAGTACCGGGACAGGGGTCCTCGTTCAGCCCCAGCATTTT. Translated: CASSTGTGVLVQPQHF. The whole variable domain, filled in from reference TRBV28 and TRBJ1-5, reads DVKVTQSSRYLVKRTGEKVFLECVQDMDHENMFWYRQDPGLGLRLIYFSYDVKMKEKGDIPEGYSVSREKKERFSLILESASTNQTSMYLCASSTGTGVLVQPQHFGDGTRLSIL.

This clonotype was recorded a few times. V usage is TRBV6-2 or TRBV6-3 and J usage is TRBJ1-5, with D maybe TRBD1 (5 bases). Germline V gene lookup returns CDR1 MNHEY and CDR2 SVGEGT. Deletions cut 5 bases from V and 0 bases from J, with 17 bases between. This CDR3 is 17 amino acids long. CDR3 DNA sequence: TGTGCCAGCAGTCGGGACCGGGCCAGATATAGCAATCAGCCCCAGCATTTT. Encoded protein: CASSRDRARYSNQPQHF.

Notes on this clonotype: Possible read error: a much larger clone is one base away. This chain uses TRBV11-2 with TRBJ2-1; D is unresolved. Germline assignment: CDR1 SGHAT and CDR2 FQNNGV. The V end lost 4 bases, the J end lost 0 bases, and 10 bases lay between the germline ends. The CDR3 extends over 15 amino acids. CDR3 protein: CASSSIPGSYNEQFF. The CDR3 coding sequence is TGTGCCAGCAGCTCGATACCCGGCTCCTACAATGAGCAGTTCTTC.

This clonotype was counted at least ten times. V gene TRBV20-1 combines with J gene TRBJ2-4; D is perhaps TRBD2 (5 bases). Germline lookup yields CDR1 DFQATT and CDR2 SNEGSKA (reference sequence). CDR3 length: 14 amino acids. Trimming took off 1 base at V and 3 bases at J, with 10 bases between the two ends. This CDR3 reads CSARGSEGKNIQYF. In DNA, the CDR3 is TGCAGTGCTAGAGGTAGCGAAGGCAAAAACATTCAGTACTTC.

This clonotype was recorded many times. The gene calls are TRBV20-1 and TRBJ2-2; 12 nucleotides line up with TRBD2. This CDR3 comprises 16 residues. Trimming removed 5 bases from V and 4 bases from J; junction bases left unmatched: 8. Looked up from germline, CDR1 is DFQATT and CDR2 is SNEGSKA (reference sequence). CDR3 protein: CSAVGLAGRVTGELFF. CDR3 DNA sequence: TGCAGTGCTGTTGGACTAGCGGGACGGGTCACCGGGGAGCTGTTTTTT.

This clonotype was observed a few times. The V gene is TRBV5-1, the J gene TRBJ1-1, with D possibly being TRBD1 (6 bases). Germline V CDR1 and CDR2: SGHRS, YFSETQ. The CDR3 has 15 amino acids. The V end lost 0 bases, the J end lost 1 base, and 10 bases lay between the germline ends. CDR3: CASSLVAGENTEAFF. The CDR3 coding sequence is TGCGCCAGCAGCTTGGTCGCAGGGGAGAACACTGAAGCTTTCTTT.

This clonotype was observed a few times. V gene TRBV5-1 combines with J gene TRBJ1-1, with a possible D match to TRBD1 (6 bases). Per the germline V gene, CDR1 is SGHRS and CDR2 is YFSETQ. The CDR3 extends over 13 amino acids. V was trimmed by 5 bases and J by 3 bases, leaving 11 bases between them. Written as DNA, the CDR3 is TGCGCCAGCAGAGCAGGGGACTACACTGAAGCTTTCTTT. Its protein is CASRAGDYTEAFF.

In its sample, this clonotype was seen a few times. The chain uses TRBV12-3 or TRBV12-4 and TRBJ1-1, with TRBD1 matching over 7 bases. V lost 3 bases to trimming and J lost 7 bases; unmatched junction nucleotides: 5. This CDR3 is 13 amino acids long. This chain's CDR3 is CASSLTGLVEAFF. Written as DNA, the CDR3 is TGTGCCAGCAGTTTGACAGGGCTGGTTGAAGCTTTCTTT.

In its sample, this clonotype was seen many times. J is TRBJ2-3 and V is TRBV18; 8 bases match TRBD1. Losses at the gene ends were 3 bases for V and 5 bases for J; bases not matched to a gene: 7. Looked up from germline, CDR1 is KGHSH and CDR2 is LQKENI. The CDR3 extends over 15 amino acids. The CDR3 sequence: CASSPARGREDTQYF. CDR3 coding DNA: TGTGCCAGCTCACCGGCCAGGGGGCGCGAAGATACGCAGTATTTT.

The chain employs TRBV7-9 and TRBJ1-4; TRBD1 agrees at 9 bases. The trim removed 5 bases at V and 5 bases at J, leaving 6 bases unmatched. This CDR3 is 15 amino acids long. Germline V gene data show CDR1 as SEHNR and CDR2 as FQNEAQ (reference sequence). The CDR3: CASSREGTGNEKLFF. In DNA, the CDR3 is TGTGCCAGCAGCCGGGAGGGGACAGGGAATGAAAAACTGTTTTTT.

This clonotype was picked up one time. The chain joins TRBV9 to TRBJ1-1, with 7 bases fitting TRBD1. The CDR3 consists of 13 residues. The germline CDR1 and CDR2 sequences are SGDLS and YYNGEE. The trim removed 6 bases at V and 7 bases at J, leaving 9 bases unmatched. The CDR3 DNA reads TGTGCCAGCACCCGGGGACAGCTCGATGAAGCTTTCTTT. This gives the protein CASTRGQLDEAFF.

The rearrangement links TRBV15 to TRBJ2-4; perhaps TRBD2 as D (6 bases). Germline loops: CDR1 LNHNV, CDR2 YYDKDF (reference sequence). V lost 1 base and J lost 4, with 11 bases in between. This CDR3 comprises 15 residues. The CDR3 here is CATSRGTSPKNIQYF. The CDR3 DNA sequence: TGTGCCACCAGCAGAGGAACTAGCCCTAAAAACATTCAGTACTTC.

This clonotype was detected only a few times. V is TRBV28 and J is TRBJ2-7; D gene uncertain. CDR3 length: 12 amino acids. The V end was cut by 7 bases, the J end by 0 bases, with 7 bases between. Per the germline V gene, CDR1 is MDHEN and CDR2 is SYDVKM. Here the CDR3 reads CASIRNSYEQYF. Written as DNA, the CDR3 is TGTGCCAGCATCAGGAACTCCTACGAGCAGTACTTC.

This clonotype was seen a handful of times. V usage is TRBV6-2 or TRBV6-3 and J usage is TRBJ1-5; unclear D gene. Per germline, CDR1 MNHEY and CDR2 SVGEGT. The CDR3 has 15 amino acids. V lost 5 bases, J lost 5 bases, and 16 bases lay in between. The CDR3 region has the DNA TGTGCCAGCAGTGACCCCCTCGAGGGCGATCAGCCCCAGCATTTT. Protein sequence: CASSDPLEGDQPQHF.

This clonotype was observed at least ten times. The chain combines TRBV30 with TRBJ2-3, with D perhaps given as TRBD1 or TRBD2 (5 bases each). Trimming pared 0 bases from V and 2 bases from J, leaving 9 bases between. Germline CDR1 GTSNPN, CDR2 SVGIG (reference sequence). The CDR3 is 14 residues long. This CDR3 reads CAWSVDGTTDTQYF. In DNA form, the CDR3 reads TGTGCCTGGAGTGTAGACGGGACCACAGATACGCAGTATTTT.

The CDR3 here is CASKGREGRETQYF. In nucleotides, the CDR3 is TGTGCCAGTAAAGGGCGGGAGGGCCGAGAGACCCAGTACTTC. The chain carries TRBV19 and TRBJ2-5, with 9 bases matching TRBD2. The V segment lost 7 bases and the J segment 4 bases; nucleotides outside the gene matches: 7. Germline CDR1 and CDR2: LNHDA and SQIVND (reference sequence). This CDR3 contains 14 residues.

To note about this clonotype: Mismatch with germline at one junction end may stem from a read error. The CDR3 sequence: CASSSGQVGYGQYF. CDR3 sequence (DNA): TGTGCCAGCAGCTCCGGACAGGTAGGCTACGGGCAGTACTTC. The rearrangement links TRBV5-4 to TRBJ2-7; 7 bases map to TRBD1. The germline gives CDR1 SGHNT, CDR2 YYREEE (reference sequence). The CDR3 loop spans 14 amino acids.

This clonotype came up a few times. The chain is built from TRBV24-1 and TRBJ2-1, with TRBD1 as a possible D gene (6 bases). The CDR3 length is 15 residues. Germline CDR1 reads KGHDR; CDR2 reads SFDVKD. V was clipped by 2 bases and J by 10 bases, with 17 bases between them. The DNA for the CDR3 is TGTGCCACCAGTGATTCAACAGGGCCAGGAAAGGAGCAGTTCTTC. This translates into CATSDSTGPGKEQFF.

This clonotype was seen a handful of times. The chain is built from TRBV29-1 and TRBJ2-2; possibly TRBD1 for D (5 bases). The CDR3 is 14 residues long. CDR1 and CDR2 (germline): SQVTM, ANQGSEA. Trimming left V 0 bases short and J 7 bases short, with 12 bases between. The CDR3 is CSVEENRGSGELFF. CDR3 sequence (DNA): TGCAGCGTTGAAGAAAATAGGGGAAGCGGGGAGCTGTTTTTT.

The V gene is TRBV4-2, the J gene TRBJ2-7, with 8 bases lining up with TRBD2. With V trimmed by 2 bases and J by 6 bases, 6 bases remained unmatched. The CDR3 contains 14 residues. Germline CDR1 is LGHNA and CDR2 is YNFKEQ. The CDR3 here is CASSQPGLGGEQYF. The CDR3 nucleotides read TGTGCCAGCAGCCAACCGGGACTAGGAGGCGAGCAGTACTTC.

Ten or more counts support this clonotype. The chain carries TRBV18 and TRBJ2-5, with 9 nucleotides matching TRBD2. Per germline, CDR1 KGHSH and CDR2 LQKENI. This CDR3 has 14 residues. V trimming: 8 bases; J trimming: 2 bases; junction bases outside the gene matches: 6. The CDR3 spells CASSPTSGQETQYF. The CDR3 nucleotides read TGTGCCAGCAGTCCGACTAGCGGTCAAGAGACCCAGTACTTC.